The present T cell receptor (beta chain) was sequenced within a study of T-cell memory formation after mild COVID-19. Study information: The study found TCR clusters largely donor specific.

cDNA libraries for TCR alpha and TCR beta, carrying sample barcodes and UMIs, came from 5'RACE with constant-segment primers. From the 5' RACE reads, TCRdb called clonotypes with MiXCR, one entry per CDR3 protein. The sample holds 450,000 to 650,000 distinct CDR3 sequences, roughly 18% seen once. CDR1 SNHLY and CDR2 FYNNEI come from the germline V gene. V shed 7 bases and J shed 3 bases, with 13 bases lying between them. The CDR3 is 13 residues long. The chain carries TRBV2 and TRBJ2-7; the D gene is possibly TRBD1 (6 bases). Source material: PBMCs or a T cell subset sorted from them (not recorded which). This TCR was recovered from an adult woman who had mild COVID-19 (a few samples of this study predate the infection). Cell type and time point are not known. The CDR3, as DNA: TGTGCCAGCACACTGGGACACTTCTACGAGCAGTACTTC. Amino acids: CASTLGHFYEQYF.